These T cell receptor beta chains were read from a single sample in a study of blood T cell repertoires in COVID-19. Generated by immunoSEQ multiplex PCR, the TCRdb table keeps only in-frame clones and is missing some. The profile shows fewer than 70,000 clones, under 85% of them singletons. Sequenced: peripheral blood. These receptors all stem from a man between 60 and 75 years old with acute or convalescent COVID-19. Each CDR3 is given with its conserved first and last residue. D genes are given only for firm matches. The size of a clone is reported for some rows only, either as once, few or many, or as a class for expanded clones.

TRBV28,-,TRBJ1-2,16,-,TGTGCCAGCAGTTCCGCCGCGGGGGGCCAGATCTATGGCTACACCTTC,CASSSAAGGQIYGYTF
TRBV15,-,TRBJ1-1,18,-,TGTGCCACCAGCAGAGACCCAAGGGACATCCAACGAAACACTGAAGCTTTCTTT,CATSRDPRDIQRNTEAFF
TRBV24-1,few,TRBJ2-5,16,TRBD2,TGTGCCGTCGGCCGTGCTAGCGGGGGGGCCCGGGAGACCCAGTACTTC,CAVGRASGGARETQYF
TRBV14,-,TRBJ1-2,15,-,TGTGCCAGCAGCCAAGGTCCGGGAGCTAACTATGGCTACACCTTC,CASSQGPGANYGYTF
TRBV5-5,-,TRBJ1-5,15,-,TGTGCCAGCAGCTTGGAGCCGACAGCTAATCAGCCCCAGCATTTT,CASSLEPTANQPQHF
TRBV28,-,TRBJ1-2,14,TRBD1,TGTGCCAGCAGACAGGGGGCTTGGGGATATGGCTACACCTTC,CASRQGAWGYGYTF
TRBV6-5,-,TRBJ1-6,14,-,TGTGCCAGCAGTCGACATGGCGATAATTCACCCCTCCACTTT,CASSRHGDNSPLHF
TRBV24-1,-,TRBJ1-2,14,TRBD1,TGTGCCACCAGTGAGACCGGGACAGGGGCGTACTACACCTTC,CATSETGTGAYYTF
TRBV11-3,-,TRBJ2-5,14,TRBD1,TGTGCCAGCAGCCCAACAGGGGGTCAAGAGACCCAGTACTTC,CASSPTGGQETQYF
TRBV29-1,-,TRBJ1-1,13,-,TGCAGCGTTGAAGAGTCGGGAGGTACTGAAGCTTTCTTT,CSVEESGGTEAFF
TRBV30,few,TRBJ2-3,19,TRBD1,TGTGCCTGGAGTCCCTTCCCGGACAGGGGGCGTTACCGCACAGATACGCAGTATTTT,CAWSPFPDRGRYRTDTQYF
TRBV24-1,-,TRBJ2-1,15,-,TGTGCCACCCGGGGGGCCCAGGGTATCGGCAATGAGCAGTTCTTC,CATRGAQGIGNEQFF
TRBV5-1,few,TRBJ1-2,14,-,TGCGCCAGCAGCCCAGGACAGAGTAACTATGGCTACACCTTC,CASSPGQSNYGYTF
TRBV18,-,TRBJ2-3,15,-,TGTGCCAGCTCACGACAGTCTGGGGGCACAGATACGCAGTATTTT,CASSRQSGGTDTQYF
TRBV7-7,-,TRBJ2-7,14,TRBD1,TGTGCTAGCAGCCCCGGGACAGGGGGGAACGAGCAGTACTTC,CASSPGTGGNEQYF
TRBV5-1,-,TRBJ1-4,17,TRBD1,TGCGCCAGCAGCATACGTACCGGGACAGGGGGAAGAGAAAAACTGTTTTTT,CASSIRTGTGGREKLFF
TRBV24-1,-,TRBJ1-2,11,-,TGTGCCACCCCGGACACCTATGGCTACACCTTC,CATPDTYGYTF
TRBV28,few,TRBJ1-5,14,-,TGTGCCAGCAGCCTCGGCGGGGGGAATCAGCCCCAGCATTTT,CASSLGGGNQPQHF
TRBV27,few,TRBJ2-7,15,TRBD1,TGTGCCAGCAGTTTATCTGGGACAGATACCTACGAGCAGTACTTC,CASSLSGTDTYEQYF
TRBV6-6,-,TRBJ1-1,12,-,TGTGCCAGCAGCCCCACCGGGGGTGTCGCTTTCTTT,CASSPTGGVAFF
TRBV6-5,-,TRBJ1-1,14,-,TGTGCCAGCAGTTACTCGAGCGGGGACACTGAAGCTTTCTTT,CASSYSSGDTEAFF
TRBV6-1,-,TRBJ1-2,16,TRBD1,TGTGCCAGCAGTGAGGTCTCGGGACAGGCTTTTTATGGCTACACCTTC,CASSEVSGQAFYGYTF
TRBV11-2,-,TRBJ2-5,14,-,TGTGCCAGCAGCCAGTCGGGGTCTCAAGAGACCCAGTACTTC,CASSQSGSQETQYF
TRBV7-2,-,TRBJ2-3,16,-,TGTGCCAGCAGCTTAGTTGACACCCTGTCCTCAAATACGCAGTATTTT,CASSLVDTLSSNTQYF
TRBV28,-,TRBJ1-5,14,TRBD1,TGTGCCAGCACGGGGACAGGGGGCCTTCAGCCCCAGCATTTT,CASTGTGGLQPQHF
TRBV25-1,once,TRBJ2-3,12,-,TGTGCCAGCAGTAGGAGTTCGGATACGCAGTATTTT,CASSRSSDTQYF
TRBV2,-,TRBJ1-5,15,-,TGTGCCAGCAGGTTAGGGCGGGGGGGGAATCAGCCCCAGCATTTT,CASRLGRGGNQPQHF
TRBV2,-,TRBJ1-2,14,TRBD1,TGTGCCAGCAGTGAAGAGGGGGCGGGCTATGGCTACACCTTC,CASSEEGAGYGYTF
TRBV30,-,TRBJ2-1,16,-,TGTGCCTGGAGAAGGAGAAGCGGGCAGGGAGGCAATGAGCAGTTCTTC,CAWRRRSGQGGNEQFF
TRBV2,-,TRBJ1-3,15,-,TGTGCCAGCAACTTGGTCGGGTTTCTGGGAAACACCATATATTTT,CASNLVGFLGNTIYF
TRBV11-2,-,TRBJ2-2,16,TRBD2,TGTGCCAGCAAACGGCAAGCGGGGGCCCTCACCGGGGAGCTGTTTTTT,CASKRQAGALTGELFF
TRBV7-9,-,TRBJ2-7,11,-,TGTGCCAGCAGCCCCGCCTACGAGCAGTACTTC,CASSPAYEQYF
TRBV4-2,once,TRBJ2-7,17,-,TGTGCCAGCAGCCAAGATTCTGGGGGGGGCCCTCCCTACGAGCAGTACTTC,CASSQDSGGGPPYEQYF
TRBV29-1,-,TRBJ1-2,15,TRBD1,TGCAGCGTCCCCCGAGGTGACAGGGGCTGGGGTGGCTACACCTTC,CSVPRGDRGWGGYTF
TRBV5-1,-,TRBJ2-2,15,TRBD1,TGCGCCAGCAGCTTGGATGGGACAGGGCCCGGGGAGCTGTTTTTT,CASSLDGTGPGELFF
TRBV7-8,-,TRBJ2-3,15,TRBD2,TGTGCCAGCAGCTTATCCAGCGGGGGGGCAGATACGCAGTATTTT,CASSLSSGGADTQYF
TRBV2,once,TRBJ1-2,12,-,TGTGCCAGCAGTTCAGGGGCTTATGGCTACACCTTC,CASSSGAYGYTF
TRBV24-1,-,TRBJ2-3,14,-,TGTGCCACCAGTGAGACCACAGGGTCAGATACGCAGTATTTT,CATSETTGSDTQYF
TRBV7-6,-,TRBJ2-1,17,TRBD1,TGTGCCAGCAGCTCTACCCCGGGACAGGGGTCCTGGAATGAGCAGTTCTTC,CASSSTPGQGSWNEQFF
TRBV7-2,-,TRBJ1-2,15,TRBD1,TGTGCCAGCAGCTTCCTGGGGGGACAGGGCTATGGCTACACCTTC,CASSFLGGQGYGYTF
TRBV5-6,-,TRBJ1-3,13,TRBD1,TGTGCCAGCAGCGTGACAGGGGGAAACACCATATATTTT,CASSVTGGNTIYF
TRBV5-6,-,TRBJ2-6,17,-,TGTGCCAGCAGCTTTATAGAGGTGCGCTCTGGGGCCAACGTCCTGACTTTC,CASSFIEVRSGANVLTF
TRBV27,-,TRBJ1-2,13,-,TGTGCCAGCCCGGGTTGGGGGGGCAGTGGCTACACCTTC,CASPGWGGSGYTF
TRBV2,-,TRBJ2-5,14,TRBD2,TGTGCCAGCAGTGCCGGGACTAGCTTAGAGACCCAGTACTTC,CASSAGTSLETQYF
TRBV5-1,-,TRBJ1-1,15,-,TGCGCCAGCAGCCTCTCGCCAATGGAGGGCACTGAAGCTTTCTTT,CASSLSPMEGTEAFF
TRBV4-2,-,TRBJ1-5,15,-,TGTGCCAGCAGCCAAGAGCGCTATAGCAATCAGCCCCAGCATTTT,CASSQERYSNQPQHF
TRBV2,-,TRBJ1-1,12,-,TGTGCCAGCAGTGACTCGAAGCGGCGGGCTTTCTTT,CASSDSKRRAFF
TRBV5-1,-,TRBJ2-5,17,-,TGCGCCAGCAGCCTGGAGTCGGGACATCTTCCTCGAGAGACCCAGTACTTC,CASSLESGHLPRETQYF
TRBV5-1,few,TRBJ2-7,15,TRBD1,TGCGCCAGCAGCCCCTGGGACAGCCGGACCTACGAGCAGTACTTC,CASSPWDSRTYEQYF
TRBV4-1,-,TRBJ2-2,14,-,TGCGCCAGCAGCCAAGACCCGGCGGGCGGGGAGCTGTTTTTT,CASSQDPAGGELFF
TRBV5-1,-,TRBJ1-1,13,TRBD1,TGCGCCAGCAGCCCTCGGACAGGAGCTGAAGCTTTCTTT,CASSPRTGAEAFF
TRBV29-1,-,TRBJ2-3,12,-,TGCAGCGTTGAGCTAGGAACAGATACGCAGTATTTT,CSVELGTDTQYF
TRBV27,-,TRBJ1-3,13,-,TGTGCCAGCAGTCCAGGTGGTGGAAACACCATATATTTT,CASSPGGGNTIYF
TRBV10-3,-,TRBJ2-5,16,TRBD1,TGTGCCATCAGTGAGTCTCCTCAGGGGGCAGGGGAGACCCAGTACTTC,CAISESPQGAGETQYF
TRBV21-1,-,TRBJ2-3,14,-,TGTGCCAGCAGTCACAGGGATCACGCAGATACGCAGTATTTT,CASSHRDHADTQYF
TRBV24-1,-,TRBJ2-1,15,TRBD1,TGTGCCACCAGTGATTCACGGACAGGGGAAATTAAGCAGTTCTTC,CATSDSRTGEIKQFF
TRBV4-1,-,TRBJ2-5,14,TRBD2,TGCGCCAGCAGCTCAGAGCGGGGCCGGGAGACCCAGTACTTC,CASSSERGRETQYF
TRBV19,-,TRBJ2-1,13,-,TGTGCCACTAAATTTCCAGGTTACAATGAGCAGTTCTTC,CATKFPGYNEQFF
TRBV27,-,TRBJ1-1,14,TRBD1,TGTGCCAGCAGTTTAACAGGGGCAAGCGCTGAAGCTTTCTTT,CASSLTGASAEAFF